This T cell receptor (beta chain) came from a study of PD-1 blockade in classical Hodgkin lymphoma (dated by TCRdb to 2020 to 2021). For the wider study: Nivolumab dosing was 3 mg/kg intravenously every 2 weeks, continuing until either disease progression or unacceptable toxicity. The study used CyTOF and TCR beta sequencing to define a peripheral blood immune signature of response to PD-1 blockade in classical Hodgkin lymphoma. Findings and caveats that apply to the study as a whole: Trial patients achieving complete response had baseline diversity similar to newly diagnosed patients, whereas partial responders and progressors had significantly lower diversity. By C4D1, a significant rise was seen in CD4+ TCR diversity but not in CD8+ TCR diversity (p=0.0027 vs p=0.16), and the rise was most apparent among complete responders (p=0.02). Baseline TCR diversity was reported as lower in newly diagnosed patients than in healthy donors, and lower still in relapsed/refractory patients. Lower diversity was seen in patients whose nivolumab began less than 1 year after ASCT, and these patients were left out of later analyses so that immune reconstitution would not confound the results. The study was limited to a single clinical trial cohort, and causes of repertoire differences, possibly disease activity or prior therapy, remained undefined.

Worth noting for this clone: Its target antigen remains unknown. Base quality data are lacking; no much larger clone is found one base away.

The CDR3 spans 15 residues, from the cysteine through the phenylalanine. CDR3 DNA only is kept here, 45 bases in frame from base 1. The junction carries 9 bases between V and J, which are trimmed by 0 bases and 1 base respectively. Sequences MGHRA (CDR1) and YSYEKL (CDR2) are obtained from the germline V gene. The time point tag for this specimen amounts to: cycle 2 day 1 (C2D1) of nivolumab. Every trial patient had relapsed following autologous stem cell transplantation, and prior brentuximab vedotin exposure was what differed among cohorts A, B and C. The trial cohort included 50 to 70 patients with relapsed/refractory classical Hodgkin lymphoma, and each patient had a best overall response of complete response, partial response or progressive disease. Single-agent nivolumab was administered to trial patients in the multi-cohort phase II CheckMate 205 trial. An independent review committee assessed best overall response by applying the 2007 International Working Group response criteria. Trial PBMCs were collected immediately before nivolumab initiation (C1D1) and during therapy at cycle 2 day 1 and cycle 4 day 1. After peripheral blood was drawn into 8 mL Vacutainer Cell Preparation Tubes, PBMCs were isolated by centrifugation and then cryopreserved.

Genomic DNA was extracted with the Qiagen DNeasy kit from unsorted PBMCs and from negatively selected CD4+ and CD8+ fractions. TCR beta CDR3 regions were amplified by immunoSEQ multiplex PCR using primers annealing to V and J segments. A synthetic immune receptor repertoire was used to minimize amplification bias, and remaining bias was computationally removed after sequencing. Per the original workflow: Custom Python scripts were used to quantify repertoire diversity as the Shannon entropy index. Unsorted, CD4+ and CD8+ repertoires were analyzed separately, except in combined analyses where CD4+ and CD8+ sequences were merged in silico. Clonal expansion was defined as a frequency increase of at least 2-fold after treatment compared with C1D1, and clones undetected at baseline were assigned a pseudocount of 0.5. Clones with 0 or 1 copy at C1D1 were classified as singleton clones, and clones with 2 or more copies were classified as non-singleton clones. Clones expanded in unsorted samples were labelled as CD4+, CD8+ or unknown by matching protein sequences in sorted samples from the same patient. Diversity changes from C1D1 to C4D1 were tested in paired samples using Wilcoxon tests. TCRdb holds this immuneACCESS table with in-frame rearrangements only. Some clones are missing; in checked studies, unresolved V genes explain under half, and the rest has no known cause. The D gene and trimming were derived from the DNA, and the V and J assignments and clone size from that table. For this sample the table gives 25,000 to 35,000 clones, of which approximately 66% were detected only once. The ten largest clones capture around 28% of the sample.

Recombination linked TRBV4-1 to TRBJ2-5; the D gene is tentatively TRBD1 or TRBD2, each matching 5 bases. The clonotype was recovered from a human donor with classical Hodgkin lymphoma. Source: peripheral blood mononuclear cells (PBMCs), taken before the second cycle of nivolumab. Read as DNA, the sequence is TGCGCCAGCAGCCAAGATACGGGGCTCCAAGAGACCCAGTACTTC. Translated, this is CASSQDTGLQETQYF.